This T cell receptor beta chain stems from a study of blood T cell repertoires in COVID-19. CDR3 length: 15 residues. Germline values: CDR1 SEHNR, CDR2 FQNEAQ (reference sequence). J gave up 4 bases and V 4 bases, and 6 bases lay outside the gene matches. Only in-frame clones appear in the TCRdb table, and some are missing; sequencing was by immunoSEQ multiplex PCR. The repertoire holds tens of thousands of clones, 88% seen once, with approximately 1.9% in the top ten. This sequence was found in a woman aged 80 or over with active or convalescent COVID-19. V gene TRBV7-9 combines with J gene TRBJ2-1, with TRBD2 matching over 8 bases. Sample: peripheral blood. The CDR3 spells CASSYRLARYNEQFF. The CDR3 DNA follows: TGTGCCAGCAGCTATCGACTAGCGCGTTACAATGAGCAGTTCTTC.